A single sample is the source of the 9 T cell receptor beta chains below, sequenced in a study of tumor and adjacent non-tumor tissue in lung cancer. This sample's RNA came from whole unsorted tissue. Three rounds of nested PCR, following a modified ARM-PCR protocol, produced the TCRbeta library. TCRdb re-called the multiplex PCR reads with MiXCR, one entry per CDR3 protein. The sample has about 200,000 distinct CDR3 sequences; about two thirds are singletons. What was sequenced was lung tumor tissue. The receptor source for this set is a man aged 55 to 70 with non-small cell lung cancer.

Remarks on this clonotype: Just one base apart from a much larger clone, this may be a read error. The chain couples TRBV29-1 to TRBJ1-1; D unclear. Between the trimmed V and J ends, which lost 6 bases and 7 bases, there was a span of 15 bases. The CDR3 length is 12 residues. Germline V gene lookup returns CDR1 SQVTM and CDR2 ANQGSEA. CDR3 protein: CSVKAVRDEAFF. The CDR3 bases are TGCAGCGTCAAGGCGGTGCGTGATGAAGCTTTCTTT. Combining the CDR3 with reference TRBV29-1 and TRBJ1-1 gives the whole variable domain SAVISQKPSRDICQRGTSLTIQCQVDSQVTMMFWYRQQPGQSLTLIATANQGSEATYESGFVIDKFPISRPNLTFSTLTVSNMSPEDSSIYLCSVKAVRDEAFFGQGTRLTVV.

This clonotype has more than one count but fewer than ten. The chain is built from TRBV20-1 and TRBJ2-1; 8 bases are shared with TRBD2. V dropped 0 bases and J dropped 6; count of bases not matched to a gene: 7. The CDR3 extends over 15 amino acids. Germline V lookup: CDR1 DFQATT, CDR2 SNEGSKA (reference sequence). The CDR3: CSARDSGGGGNEQFF. In DNA form, the CDR3 reads TGCAGTGCTAGAGACTCCGGGGGGGGGGGCAATGAGCAGTTCTTC.

With regard to this clonotype: Just one base apart from a much larger clone, this may be a read error. The chain has TRBV4-2 and TRBJ1-5; possibly TRBD1 for D (5 bases). The CDR3 loop spans 13 amino acids. Germline V gene sequence: CDR1 LGHNA, CDR2 YNFKEQ. This chain's CDR3 is CASCQAGDQPQHF. For the CDR3, the DNA is TGTGCCAGCTGCCAAGCGGGGGATCAGCCCCAGCATTTT.

In this sample, this clonotype turned up many times. The gene calls are TRBV6-1 and TRBJ1-1; TRBD1 matches at 7 bases. This CDR3 comprises 15 residues. Trimming cost V 10 bases and J 1 base; bases outside gene matches: 12. Germline CDR1 reads MNHNS; CDR2 reads SASEGT. CDR3: CATIRDRTGNTEAFF. The CDR3 DNA sequence: TGTGCCACCATCAGAGACAGGACAGGGAACACTGAAGCTTTCTTT.

With respect to this clonotype: A junction end diverges from the germline sequence, so it may reflect a read error. The chain carries TRBV12-3 or TRBV12-4 and TRBJ2-2, with a tentative D call TRBD2 (5 bases). This CDR3 is built from 14 residues. DNA for the CDR3: TGTGCCTGCCGTCCCGGAGGCAACACCGGGGAACTGTTTTTT. Translated: CACRPGGNTGELFF.

The V gene is TRBV6-5, the J gene TRBJ2-7; tentative D call: TRBD1 (5 bases). The length of the CDR3 is 14 residues. Germline CDR1 and CDR2: MNHEY and SVGAGI. The germline V and J ends were trimmed by 6 bases and 5 bases, with 17 bases remaining between them. The DNA for the CDR3 is TGTGCCAGCAGCCGACGCCGGACAAATCACGAGCAGTACTTC. Its translation: CASSRRRTNHEQYF.

Of note for this clonotype: This could be a read error, since a much larger clone is one nucleotide away. CDR3 nucleotides: TGCAGTGCTAGGGAGGGGAGCTCCTACGAGCAGTACTTC. It specifies CSAREGSSYEQYF. V usage is TRBV20-1 and J usage is TRBJ2-7, with a weak D call TRBD2 (6 bases). CDR3 length: 13 amino acids. V was pared by 3 bases and J by 0 bases, with 9 bases between. Looked up from germline, CDR1 is DFQATT and CDR2 is SNEGSKA (reference sequence).

The V call is TRBV12-3 or TRBV12-4, the J call TRBJ2-4; 10 positions agree with TRBD2. The CDR3 covers 19 residues. V lost 6 bases, J lost 3 bases, and 17 bases stayed unmatched. The CDR3 nucleotides read TGTGCCAGCAGCCGTGGTGGCATTAGCGGGGGGCGAGACAAAAACATTCAGTACTTC. This encodes CASSRGGISGGRDKNIQYF.

The chain recombines TRBV6-2 or TRBV6-3 with TRBJ1-2; D is possibly TRBD1 (5 bases). Germline V gives CDR1 MNHEY, CDR2 SVGEGT. This CDR3 contains 12 residues. Trimming left V 5 bases short and J 7 bases short, with 11 bases between. The CDR3 nucleotides are TGTGCCAGCAGTATGAGGGGTAGTGGCTACACCTTC. Translation gives CASSMRGSGYTF.